This T cell receptor (beta chain) emerged from a study of T-cell memory formation after mild COVID-19. Study-level findings and limits: CM and EM subsets held most contracting CD4+ clones; EMRA held CD8+ ones. Clones contracting across day 15 to 85 had a balanced CD4/CD8 profile; later expanding clones leaned CD4+.

V was pared by 8 bases and J by 0 bases, with 13 bases between. The CDR3 covers 14 residues. Germline assignment: CDR1 MNHEY and CDR2 SVGAGI. Each CDR3 protein is one row after TCRdb ran MiXCR on the 5' RACE reads. Of a few hundred thousand distinct CDR3 sequences in the sample, approximately 16% are singletons; the top ten hold around 22%. Concerning this clonotype itself: Its antigen is undetermined.

Sequencing input: PBMCs or a T cell subset sorted from them (not recorded which). V and J are TRBV6-5 and TRBJ1-1, with TRBD1 as a possible D gene (5 bases). The receptor's source is a man in his late teens or twenties who had mild COVID-19 (a few samples of this study predate the infection). Cell type and time point are not known. The CDR3 reads CASGQGSMNTEAFF. The CDR3 nucleotides read TGTGCCAGCGGCCAGGGATCCATGAACACTGAAGCTTTCTTT.